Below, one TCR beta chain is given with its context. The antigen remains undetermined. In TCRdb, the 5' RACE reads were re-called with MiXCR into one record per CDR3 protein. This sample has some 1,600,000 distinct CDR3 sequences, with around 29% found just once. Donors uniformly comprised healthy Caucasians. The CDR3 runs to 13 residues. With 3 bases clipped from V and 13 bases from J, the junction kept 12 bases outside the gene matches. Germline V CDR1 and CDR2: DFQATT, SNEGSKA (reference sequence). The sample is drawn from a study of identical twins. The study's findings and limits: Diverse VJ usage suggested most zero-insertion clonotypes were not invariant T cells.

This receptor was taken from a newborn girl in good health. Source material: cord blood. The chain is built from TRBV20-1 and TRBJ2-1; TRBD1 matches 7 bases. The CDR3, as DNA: TGCAGTGCTAGGCGGACAGGAAGAGAGACCCAGTTCTTC. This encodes CSARRTGRETQFF.